This T cell receptor beta chain was sequenced for a study of beta chain features in type 1 diabetes. Study in general: Healthy donors and patients showed comparable age, gender and cell yields. Study observations and caveats: Type 1 diabetes patients had TCRB CDR3s that were shorter (moderately but significantly so) in all four CD4+ subsets.

The investigators reverse transcribed all of the isolated RNA, so they sequenced expressed TCRB transcripts. Here immunoSEQ multiplex PCR was the method, and the copy in TCRdb shows in-frame clones only, minus some. The sample carries tens of thousands of clones, approximately 52% recorded once. Note on this clone: The target antigen is unknown.

The CDR3 totals 15 residues. The V gene lost 3 bases and the J gene lost 4 bases, with 16 bases spanning the gap. Germline lookup yields CDR1 SGHTA and CDR2 FQGTGA. This clonotype was sampled from a woman in her thirties or forties with type 1 diabetes. This sequence joins TRBV7-3 and TRBJ2-7; the D gene is possibly TRBD1 (6 bases). Material for sequencing was Tregs from blood. The CDR3 DNA reads as TGTGCCAGCAGCTTCCAGGGGTCCGGATTGTACGAGCAGTACTTC. Its protein is CASSFQGSGLYEQYF.